The T cell receptor (beta chain) under discussion was sequenced for a study of blood T cell repertoires in COVID-19. Study summary: Acute-phase and convalescent COVID-19 samples originated in the United States, Italy and Spain.

Per the original data handling: Nucleated cell number was recorded as an estimate derived from reference gene primer amplification. Data came from immunoSEQ multiplex PCR; TCRdb stores just in-frame clones and leaves some out. Clone size and the V and J calls come from that table; the DNA yielded D and trimming. The sample contains about 69,000 clones, roughly 79% of which appear only once. CDR3 size: 15 residues. CDR1 and CDR2 (germline): SGHTA, FQGNSA. Trimming shortened V by 2 bases and J by 3 bases, and 14 bases separated the two germline ends. Material: peripheral blood. This TCR came from a man in his 60s with acute or convalescent COVID-19. The genes are TRBV7-2 and TRBJ2-7; weak D call: TRBD2 (5 bases). CDR3 bases: TGTGCCAGCAGCTTAACGACCGGAGGCTTCTACGAGCAGTACTTC. Its translation: CASSLTTGGFYEQYF.